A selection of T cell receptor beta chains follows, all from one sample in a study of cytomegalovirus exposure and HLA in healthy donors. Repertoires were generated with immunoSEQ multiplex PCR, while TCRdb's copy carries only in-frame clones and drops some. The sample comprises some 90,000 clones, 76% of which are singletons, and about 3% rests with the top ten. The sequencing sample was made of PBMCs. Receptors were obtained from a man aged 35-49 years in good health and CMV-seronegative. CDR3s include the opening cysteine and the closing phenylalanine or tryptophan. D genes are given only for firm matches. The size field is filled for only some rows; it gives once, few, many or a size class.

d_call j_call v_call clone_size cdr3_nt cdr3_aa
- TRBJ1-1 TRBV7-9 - TGTGCCAGCACCAGACAGCCGAACACTGAAGCTTTCTTT CASTRQPNTEAFF
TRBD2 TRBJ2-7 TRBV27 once TGTGCCAGCAGTTTGGGACTAGGCCTTCCTTACGAGCAGTACTTC CASSLGLGLPYEQYF
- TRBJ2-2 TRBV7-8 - TGTGCCACCCCAGGGGAGGGAAACACCGGGGAGCTGTTTTTT CATPGEGNTGELFF
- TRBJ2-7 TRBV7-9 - TGTGCCAGCAGCCTACAGGACACCTCCATTGACTACGAGCAGTACTTC CASSLQDTSIDYEQYF
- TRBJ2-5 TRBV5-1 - TGCGCCAGCAGCCCCTCGGTTTCCACCGGCGGCGAGACCCAGTACTTC CASSPSVSTGGETQYF
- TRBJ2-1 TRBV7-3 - TGTGCCAGCAGTTCTGACTTGAGCTCCTACAATGAGCAGTTCTTC CASSSDLSSYNEQFF
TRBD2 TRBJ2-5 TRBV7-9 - TGTGCCAGCAGCTTAGCCCCCTCCGAGCGGGGAGAGACCCAGTACTTC CASSLAPSERGETQYF
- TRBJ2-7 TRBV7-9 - TGTGCCAGCAGCTTAGACCTTAGAGACTACGAGCAGTACTTC CASSLDLRDYEQYF
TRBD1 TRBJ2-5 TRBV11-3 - TGTGCCAGCAGTTCTACACCAGGGGGCGAAGTGGAGACCCAGTACTTC CASSSTPGGEVETQYF
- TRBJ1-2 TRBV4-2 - TGTGCCAGCAGCCAAGAATCGGGGGGAGCTTCGGGGGGCTACACCTTC CASSQESGGASGGYTF
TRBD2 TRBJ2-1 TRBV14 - TGTGCCAGCAGCCGCTACGGCGGGGGTGAGCAGTTCTTC CASSRYGGGEQFF
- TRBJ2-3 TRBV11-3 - TGTGCCAGCAGCTCTACTAGCTGGGGGGGCAACACAGATACGCAGTATTTT CASSSTSWGGNTDTQYF
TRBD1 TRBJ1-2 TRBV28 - TGTGCCAGCAGTGCAGGCCCATGGGACAGAAACTATGGCTACACCTTC CASSAGPWDRNYGYTF
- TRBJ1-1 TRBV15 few TGTGCCACCAGCGGCGGGATGAACACTGAAGCTTTCTTT CATSGGMNTEAFF
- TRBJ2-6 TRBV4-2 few TGTGCCAGCAGCCAAGGGACAAACTCTGGGGCCAACGTCCTGACTTTC CASSQGTNSGANVLTF
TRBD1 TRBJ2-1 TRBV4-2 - TGTGCCAGCAGCCCCCCGTCCGGGACAGGGAGAGATGAGCAGTTCTTC CASSPPSGTGRDEQFF
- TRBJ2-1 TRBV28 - TGTGCCAGCAGCCTCGTGCTACGTGAGCAGTTCTTC CASSLVLREQFF
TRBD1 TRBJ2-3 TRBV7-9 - TGTGCCAGCAGCCTACTAGGCCGGGACAGTAGCACAGATACGCAGTATTTT CASSLLGRDSSTDTQYF
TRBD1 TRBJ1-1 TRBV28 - TGTGCCAGCAGTTTATTTCCAGGGACAGGACCTGAAGCTTTCTTT CASSLFPGTGPEAFF
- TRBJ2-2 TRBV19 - TGTGCCAGTACCGGCGGAACCGGGGAGCTGTTTTTT CASTGGTGELFF
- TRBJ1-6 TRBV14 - TGTGCCAGCAGCCAAGCGGGTAATTCACCCCTCCACTTT CASSQAGNSPLHF
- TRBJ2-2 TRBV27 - TGTGCCAGCAGCCGACAGGTCACCGGGGAGCTGTTTTTT CASSRQVTGELFF
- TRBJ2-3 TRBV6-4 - TGTGCCAGCAGGGCATCCCCAAGTACAGATACGCAGTATTTT CASRASPSTDTQYF
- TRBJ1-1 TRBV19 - TGTGCCAGTAGCAAATTACAGGCGAACACTGAAGCTTTCTTT CASSKLQANTEAFF
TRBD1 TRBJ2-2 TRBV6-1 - TGTGCCAGCAGTGTACGGACAGGGGGCACCGGGGAGCTGTTTTTT CASSVRTGGTGELFF
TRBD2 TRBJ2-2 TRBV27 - TGTGCCAGCAGTTTACGGCTAGCGGGTATGAACACCGGGGAGCTGTTTTTT CASSLRLAGMNTGELFF
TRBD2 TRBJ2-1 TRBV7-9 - TGTGCCAGCAGCTTAGTCCGGGGGGGCCCTTACAATGAGCAGTTCTTC CASSLVRGGPYNEQFF
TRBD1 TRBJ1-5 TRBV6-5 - TGTGCCAGCAGACAGGGGCGTCAGCCCCAGCATTTT CASRQGRQPQHF
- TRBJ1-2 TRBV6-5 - TGTGCCAGCAGTAGGGGGGGGCCTGGGTATGGCTACACCTTC CASSRGGPGYGYTF
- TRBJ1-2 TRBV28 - TGTGCCAGCAGTATTGGGCTCACCCCTTATGGCTACACCTTC CASSIGLTPYGYTF
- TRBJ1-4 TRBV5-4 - TGTGCCAGCAGCTGGGGGGGCAACGATGAAAAACTGTTTTTT CASSWGGNDEKLFF
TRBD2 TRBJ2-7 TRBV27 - TGTGCCAGCAACCCTAGCGGGGGGTCCTCCTACGAGCAGTACTTC CASNPSGGSSYEQYF
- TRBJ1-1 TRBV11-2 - TGTGCCAGCAGCTTAGAGCCAGACAGCATGAACACTGAAGCTTTCTTT CASSLEPDSMNTEAFF
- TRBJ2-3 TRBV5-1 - TGCGCCAGCAGCCCGCACCTCCGGAGCACAGATACGCAGTATTTT CASSPHLRSTDTQYF
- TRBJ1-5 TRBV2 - TGTGCCAGCAGTCTGAGCAATCAGCCCCAGCATTTT CASSLSNQPQHF
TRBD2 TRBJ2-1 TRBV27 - TGTGCCAGCAGGTGGTTTGCGGGGGGGCCATACAATGAGCAGTTCTTC CASRWFAGGPYNEQFF
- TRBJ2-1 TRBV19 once TGTGCCAGTAGGGAAACAGGTGGCTTTTCGTTCTTC CASRETGGFSFF
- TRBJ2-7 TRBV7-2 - TGTGCCAGCAGCCCCTCTTCCGACAGGAGCTCCTACGAGCAGTACTTC CASSPSSDRSSYEQYF
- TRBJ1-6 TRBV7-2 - TGTGCCAGCAGCTTAGGAGGGTGGACCCTCCACTTT CASSLGGWTLHF
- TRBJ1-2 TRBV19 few TGTGCCAGTAGTATTCTTGCCGGGGAAATAGATGGCTACACCTTC CASSILAGEIDGYTF
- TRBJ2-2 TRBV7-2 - TGTGCCAGCAGCTTAGTGGGGCTAGGGATCAGCACCGGGGAGCTGTTTTTT CASSLVGLGISTGELFF
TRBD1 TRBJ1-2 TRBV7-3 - TGTGCCAGCAGCTCCGACCCGATGACAGGGTACTATGGCTACACCTTC CASSSDPMTGYYGYTF
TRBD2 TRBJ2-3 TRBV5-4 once TGTGCCAGCAGCTTAGGGGGACTAGCGGGGGCCACAGATACGCAGTATTTT CASSLGGLAGATDTQYF
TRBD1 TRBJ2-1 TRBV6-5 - TGTGCCAGCAGTTACTTGGGACAGGGCTACAATGAGCAGTTCTTC CASSYLGQGYNEQFF
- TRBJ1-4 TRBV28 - TGTGCCAGCAGCAGGGCTAATGAAAAACTGTTTTTT CASSRANEKLFF
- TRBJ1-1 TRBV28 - TGTGCCAGCACGTACAGACCTTTCACTGAAGCTTTCTTT CASTYRPFTEAFF